These T cell receptor beta chains were read from a single sample in a study of blood T cell repertoires in COVID-19. Data came from immunoSEQ multiplex PCR; TCRdb stores just in-frame clones and leaves some out. The table records a few hundred thousand clones, about 89% of them present only once. The sample taken for sequencing was PBMCs or T cells enriched from blood (not recorded which). The receptors here all came from a woman in her thirties or forties who had recovered from COVID-19. Each CDR3 is given without its conserved first and last residue. Each record gives: V gene, D gene, J gene, clone size, CDR3 length, CDR3 protein. D genes are given only for firm matches. Where a row states a size, it is once, few, many or the class of an expanded clone; other rows omit it.

V gene: TRBV28
D gene: NA
J gene: TRBJ1-4
clone size: NA
CDR3 length: 13
CDR3 protein: ATAGGGLSNEKLF

V gene: TRBV15
D gene: TRBD2
J gene: TRBJ2-7
clone size: NA
CDR3 length: 19
CDR3 protein: ATSRDRGRGLAGGVDYEQY

V gene: TRBV3-1/TRBV3-2
D gene: NA
J gene: TRBJ2-2
clone size: NA
CDR3 length: 14
CDR3 protein: ASSQSRTHNTGELF

V gene: TRBV30
D gene: TRBD1
J gene: TRBJ2-4
clone size: NA
CDR3 length: 12
CDR3 protein: AWGQGLAKNIQY

V gene: TRBV2
D gene: NA
J gene: TRBJ1-1
clone size: NA
CDR3 length: 11
CDR3 protein: AGERQLNTEAF

V gene: TRBV28
D gene: NA
J gene: TRBJ2-2
clone size: few
CDR3 length: 12
CDR3 protein: ASGGHENTGELF

V gene: TRBV11-3
D gene: NA
J gene: TRBJ2-7
clone size: NA
CDR3 length: 17
CDR3 protein: ASSLVRFESGRHSYEQY

V gene: TRBV11-3
D gene: NA
J gene: TRBJ2-7
clone size: NA
CDR3 length: 13
CDR3 protein: ASSLRHSPTYEQY

V gene: TRBV18
D gene: TRBD2
J gene: TRBJ2-3
clone size: NA
CDR3 length: 14
CDR3 protein: ASSESSGRAQDTQY

V gene: TRBV6-5
D gene: NA
J gene: TRBJ1-2
clone size: NA
CDR3 length: 12
CDR3 protein: ASSSSVGGYGYT

V gene: TRBV2
D gene: NA
J gene: TRBJ1-6
clone size: NA
CDR3 length: 13
CDR3 protein: ASSEAGGRNSPLH

V gene: TRBV19
D gene: TRBD1
J gene: TRBJ1-5
clone size: NA
CDR3 length: 10
CDR3 protein: AAQQGNQPQH

V gene: TRBV28
D gene: TRBD2
J gene: TRBJ2-7
clone size: NA
CDR3 length: 17
CDR3 protein: ASSSKTGLAGGPGYEQY

V gene: TRBV27
D gene: NA
J gene: TRBJ2-2
clone size: NA
CDR3 length: 11
CDR3 protein: ASRTTNTGELF

V gene: TRBV4-1
D gene: TRBD2
J gene: TRBJ2-3
clone size: NA
CDR3 length: 15
CDR3 protein: ASSQDTGLAGGGSQY

V gene: TRBV19
D gene: TRBD2
J gene: TRBJ2-7
clone size: NA
CDR3 length: 13
CDR3 protein: ASSILGGSSYEQY

V gene: TRBV24-1
D gene: TRBD2
J gene: TRBJ2-7
clone size: NA
CDR3 length: 12
CDR3 protein: ATSDFASGSKQY

V gene: TRBV6-5
D gene: NA
J gene: TRBJ2-7
clone size: NA
CDR3 length: 12
CDR3 protein: ASLPDGHSYEQY

V gene: TRBV3-1/TRBV3-2
D gene: NA
J gene: TRBJ2-3
clone size: NA
CDR3 length: 13
CDR3 protein: ASSQGPLATDTQY

V gene: TRBV29-1
D gene: TRBD1
J gene: TRBJ2-7
clone size: NA
CDR3 length: 10
CDR3 protein: SVTGTGSEQY

V gene: TRBV5-1
D gene: NA
J gene: TRBJ1-6
clone size: NA
CDR3 length: 12
CDR3 protein: ASSWGLSDSPLH

V gene: TRBV7-2
D gene: TRBD1
J gene: TRBJ1-3
clone size: few
CDR3 length: 15
CDR3 protein: ASSPPGTGGAGNTIY

V gene: TRBV11-3
D gene: NA
J gene: TRBJ2-7
clone size: NA
CDR3 length: 10
CDR3 protein: ASSPLESEQY

V gene: TRBV10-2
D gene: NA
J gene: TRBJ1-2
clone size: NA
CDR3 length: 11
CDR3 protein: ASSAGPGSGYT

V gene: TRBV2
D gene: TRBD1
J gene: TRBJ1-2
clone size: NA
CDR3 length: 12
CDR3 protein: ASSSDRGDYGYT

V gene: TRBV11-3
D gene: NA
J gene: TRBJ1-6
clone size: NA
CDR3 length: 13
CDR3 protein: ASSFRRTEEAPLH

V gene: TRBV15
D gene: TRBD1
J gene: TRBJ1-5
clone size: NA
CDR3 length: 16
CDR3 protein: ATSTSIGGTGRNQPQH

V gene: TRBV10-1
D gene: NA
J gene: TRBJ2-1
clone size: NA
CDR3 length: 9
CDR3 protein: ASRAGDEQF

V gene: TRBV11-3
D gene: TRBD2
J gene: TRBJ2-3
clone size: NA
CDR3 length: 14
CDR3 protein: ASSSGLAGLTDTQY

V gene: TRBV28
D gene: TRBD1
J gene: TRBJ2-7
clone size: NA
CDR3 length: 12
CDR3 protein: ASSQPGQGHEQY

V gene: TRBV7-7
D gene: NA
J gene: TRBJ2-2
clone size: NA
CDR3 length: 12
CDR3 protein: ASSSRLDSGELF

V gene: TRBV6-5
D gene: TRBD2
J gene: TRBJ2-2
clone size: NA
CDR3 length: 14
CDR3 protein: ASSYPTSGNTGELF

V gene: TRBV28
D gene: NA
J gene: TRBJ2-4
clone size: NA
CDR3 length: 10
CDR3 protein: ASSFQRGGQY

V gene: TRBV19
D gene: NA
J gene: TRBJ2-3
clone size: NA
CDR3 length: 10
CDR3 protein: ASSQSTDTQY

V gene: TRBV7-2
D gene: NA
J gene: TRBJ2-1
clone size: NA
CDR3 length: 13
CDR3 protein: ASSFLSRTYNEQF